Listed below are T cell receptor beta chains from one sample, sequenced in a study of read filtering for tumor transcriptome and immune sequencing. One entry per CDR3 protein results from TCRdb running MiXCR on the reads. The repertoire has tens of thousands of distinct CDR3 sequences, roughly a fifth of them found once; the top ten carry 15% to 19%. The sequencing sample was made of a population of CD138-negative cells sorted from bone marrow. Source of these receptors: a donor at least 40 years old with multiple myeloma. CDR3s include the opening cysteine and the closing phenylalanine or tryptophan. D genes are given only for firm matches. Clone size is stated in some rows and not others, as once, few, many or a class when expanded.

V gene: TRBV3-1
clone size: once
J gene: TRBJ2-1
D gene: NA
CDR3 protein: CASSHAKGLGYNEQSF
CDR3 DNA: TGTGCCAGTAGCCATGCGAAGGGATTAGGGTACAATGAGCAGTCCTTC

V gene: TRBV29-1
clone size: many
J gene: TRBJ2-3
D gene: TRBD1
CDR3 protein: CSVSGQGSTDTQYF
CDR3 DNA: TGCAGCGTTTCCGGACAGGGCAGCACAGATACGCAGTATTTT

V gene: TRBV19
clone size: many
J gene: TRBJ2-1
D gene: NA
CDR3 protein: CASSTAGTDGKEQFF
CDR3 DNA: TGTGCCAGTAGTACCGCCGGGACGGACGGGAAGGAGCAGTTCTTC

V gene: TRBV27
clone size: many
J gene: TRBJ2-2
D gene: TRBD1
CDR3 protein: CASSLALQGNPGELFF
CDR3 DNA: TGTGCCAGCAGTTTAGCTTTACAGGGGAACCCCGGGGAGCTGTTTTTT

V gene: TRBV7-2
clone size: few
J gene: TRBJ2-2
D gene: NA
CDR3 protein: CASSLSSLTGELFF
CDR3 DNA: TGTGCCAGCAGCCTATCCTCCCTGACCGGGGAGCTGTTTTTT

V gene: TRBV6-2/TRBV6-3
clone size: NA
J gene: TRBJ2-6
D gene: TRBD1
CDR3 protein: CASSREKRGPGANVLTF
CDR3 DNA: TGTGCCAGCAGTAGGGAAAAAAGGGGGCCTGGGGCCAACGTCCTGACTTTC

V gene: TRBV4-2
clone size: once
J gene: TRBJ2-4
D gene: NA
CDR3 protein: CPSSQVWDWPNIQYF
CDR3 DNA: TGTCCCAGCAGCCAAGTATGGGATTGGCCGAACATTCAGTACTTC

V gene: TRBV20-1
clone size: many
J gene: TRBJ2-3
D gene: NA
CDR3 protein: CSASDGADTQYF
CDR3 DNA: TGCAGTGCTAGCGACGGGGCGGATACGCAGTATTTT

V gene: TRBV19
clone size: many
J gene: TRBJ2-1
D gene: NA
CDR3 protein: CASSRLSSGNEQFF
CDR3 DNA: TGTGCCAGTAGTCGTCTATCCAGCGGGAATGAGCAGTTCTTC

V gene: TRBV29-1
clone size: many
J gene: TRBJ2-7
D gene: NA
CDR3 protein: CSGLAGKFDEQYF
CDR3 DNA: TGCAGCGGGCTCGCAGGGAAGTTTGACGAGCAGTACTTC

V gene: TRBV2
clone size: few
J gene: TRBJ1-2
D gene: TRBD1
CDR3 protein: CATARDSNYGYTF
CDR3 DNA: TGTGCCACCGCCCGGGACAGTAACTATGGCTACACCTTC

V gene: TRBV27
clone size: many
J gene: TRBJ1-5
D gene: NA
CDR3 protein: CASSLSRVQPQHF
CDR3 DNA: TGTGCCAGCAGTTTATCGAGGGTTCAGCCCCAGCATTTT

V gene: TRBV25-1
clone size: many
J gene: TRBJ2-7
D gene: TRBD2
CDR3 protein: CATQTGGSYEQYF
CDR3 DNA: TGTGCCACCCAAACGGGGGGTTCCTACGAGCAGTACTTC

V gene: TRBV3-1
clone size: many
J gene: TRBJ2-5
D gene: NA
CDR3 protein: CASSHQLGTQGRETQYF
CDR3 DNA: TGTGCCAGCAGCCACCAGCTCGGAACTCAGGGGCGAGAGACCCAGTACTTC

V gene: TRBV7-2
clone size: many
J gene: TRBJ1-4
D gene: TRBD1
CDR3 protein: CASGDRGEGEKLFF
CDR3 DNA: TGTGCCAGCGGGGACAGGGGAGAAGGGGAAAAACTGTTTTTT

V gene: TRBV4-2
clone size: many
J gene: TRBJ1-3
D gene: TRBD1
CDR3 protein: CASSQDRGSGNTIYF
CDR3 DNA: TGTGCCAGCAGCCAGGACAGGGGGTCTGGAAACACCATATATTTT

V gene: TRBV2
clone size: many
J gene: TRBJ1-5
D gene: NA
CDR3 protein: CASSEGQYGGYSNQPQHF
CDR3 DNA: TGTGCCAGCAGTGAAGGCCAGTACGGCGGATATAGCAATCAGCCCCAGCATTTT

V gene: TRBV20-1
clone size: many
J gene: TRBJ1-2
D gene: TRBD1
CDR3 protein: CSARGWDRGYGYTF
CDR3 DNA: TGCAGTGCTAGAGGCTGGGACAGGGGTTATGGCTACACCTTC

V gene: TRBV6-2/TRBV6-3
clone size: medium-sized
J gene: TRBJ2-1
D gene: TRBD2
CDR3 protein: CASRSTGTSGRAWFEQFF
CDR3 DNA: TGTGCCAGCAGATCGACCGGGACTAGCGGGAGGGCCTGGTTTGAGCAGTTCTTC

V gene: TRBV24-1
clone size: many
J gene: TRBJ2-2
D gene: TRBD2
CDR3 protein: CATSDSGGGDTGELFF
CDR3 DNA: TGTGCCACCAGTGATTCGGGAGGGGGGGACACCGGGGAGCTGTTTTTT

V gene: TRBV27
clone size: many
J gene: TRBJ1-5
D gene: NA
CDR3 protein: CASSLIGQPQHF
CDR3 DNA: TGTGCCAGCAGTTTAATCGGGCAGCCCCAGCATTTT

V gene: TRBV7-9
clone size: NA
J gene: TRBJ2-2
D gene: TRBD1
CDR3 protein: CASSLPGTVANTGELFF
CDR3 DNA: TGTGCCAGCAGCTTACCCGGGACAGTCGCGAACACCGGGGAGCTGTTTTTT

V gene: TRBV7-3
clone size: many
J gene: TRBJ1-1
D gene: NA
CDR3 protein: CASSSDVGPKGAEAFF
CDR3 DNA: TGTGCCAGCAGCTCTGATGTCGGCCCAAAAGGAGCTGAAGCTTTCTTT

V gene: TRBV11-2
clone size: many
J gene: TRBJ2-7
D gene: TRBD1
CDR3 protein: CASSLLPGQSSYEQYF
CDR3 DNA: TGTGCCAGCAGCTTACTACCGGGACAGAGCTCCTACGAGCAGTACTTC

V gene: TRBV29-1
clone size: many
J gene: TRBJ2-3
D gene: NA
CDR3 protein: CSVERGNIDTQYF
CDR3 DNA: TGCAGCGTTGAGCGCGGGAACATAGATACGCAGTATTTT

V gene: TRBV20-1
clone size: many
J gene: TRBJ2-3
D gene: TRBD2
CDR3 protein: CSASGLADTSTDTQYF
CDR3 DNA: TGCAGTGCTTCGGGACTAGCGGATACTAGCACAGATACGCAGTATTTT

V gene: TRBV29-1
clone size: many
J gene: TRBJ1-1
D gene: TRBD1
CDR3 protein: CSVTPGQASPNTEAFF
CDR3 DNA: TGCAGCGTTACCCCGGGACAGGCTTCGCCCAACACTGAAGCTTTCTTT

V gene: TRBV7-2
clone size: many
J gene: TRBJ2-7
D gene: NA
CDR3 protein: CASSRLGVSEQYF
CDR3 DNA: TGTGCCAGCAGCCGTCTCGGGGTTTCAGAGCAGTACTTC

V gene: TRBV9
clone size: medium-sized
J gene: TRBJ1-4
D gene: TRBD1
CDR3 protein: CASSSGTGSEKLFF
CDR3 DNA: TGTGCCAGCAGCTCCGGGACAGGGAGTGAAAAACTGTTTTTT

V gene: TRBV27
clone size: many
J gene: TRBJ1-1
D gene: NA
CDR3 protein: CASSLSMRVTEAFF
CDR3 DNA: TGTGCCAGCAGTTTATCGATGCGGGTCACTGAAGCTTTCTTT

V gene: TRBV4-1
clone size: many
J gene: TRBJ1-1
D gene: TRBD1
CDR3 protein: CASSFRDRAYTEAFF
CDR3 DNA: TGCGCCAGCAGCTTTCGGGACAGGGCGTACACTGAAGCTTTCTTT

V gene: TRBV7-3
clone size: NA
J gene: TRBJ1-1
D gene: NA
CDR3 protein: CASSSAGGPGAEAFF
CDR3 DNA: TGTGCCAGCAGCTCCGCGGGGGGCCCGGGAGCTGAAGCTTTCTTT

V gene: TRBV12-3/TRBV12-4
clone size: many
J gene: TRBJ2-3
D gene: NA
CDR3 protein: CASSSGQAYTDTQYF
CDR3 DNA: TGTGCCAGCAGTTCAGGTCAGGCCTACACAGATACGCAGTATTTT

V gene: TRBV7-9
clone size: many
J gene: TRBJ2-5
D gene: TRBD1
CDR3 protein: CASSLAGGWETQYF
CDR3 DNA: TGTGCCAGCAGCTTAGCAGGGGGCTGGGAGACCCAGTACTTC

V gene: TRBV29-1
clone size: medium-sized
J gene: TRBJ2-1
D gene: TRBD2
CDR3 protein: CSATSGSANEQFF
CDR3 DNA: TGCAGCGCGACTAGCGGGAGTGCAAATGAGCAGTTCTTC

V gene: TRBV5-1
clone size: few
J gene: TRBJ2-3
D gene: TRBD2
CDR3 protein: CASSLSLAGGTDTQYF
CDR3 DNA: TGCGCCAGCAGCTTGTCCCTAGCGGGAGGCACAGATACGCAGTATTTT

V gene: TRBV7-2
clone size: many
J gene: TRBJ2-3
D gene: TRBD2
CDR3 protein: CASSLLPALAGGPTDTQYF
CDR3 DNA: TGTGCCAGCAGCTTACTCCCCGCCTTAGCGGGAGGGCCCACAGATACGCAGTATTTT

V gene: TRBV7-9
clone size: many
J gene: TRBJ2-7
D gene: TRBD1
CDR3 protein: CASSLRVAGTGSYEQYF
CDR3 DNA: TGTGCCAGCAGCTTACGAGTAGCAGGGACAGGCTCCTACGAGCAGTACTTC

V gene: TRBV21-1
clone size: many
J gene: TRBJ1-4
D gene: NA
CDR3 protein: CASSNGLGPRERGEKLFF
CDR3 DNA: TGTGCCAGCAGCAATGGATTGGGACCTCGGGAGAGGGGTGAAAAACTGTTTTTT

V gene: TRBV10-3
clone size: many
J gene: TRBJ2-1
D gene: TRBD2
CDR3 protein: CAISDRLAGGREQFF
CDR3 DNA: TGTGCCATCAGTGACCGACTAGCGGGAGGTCGAGAGCAGTTCTTC

V gene: TRBV28
clone size: NA
J gene: TRBJ2-7
D gene: TRBD1
CDR3 protein: CASRPTGERLYEQYF
CDR3 DNA: TGTGCCAGCAGACCCACAGGGGAGCGCTTATACGAGCAGTACTTC

V gene: TRBV19
clone size: many
J gene: TRBJ2-1
D gene: TRBD2
CDR3 protein: CASSITSGIYYNEQFF
CDR3 DNA: TGTGCCAGTAGTATTACTAGCGGAATTTACTACAATGAGCAGTTCTTC

V gene: TRBV6-5
clone size: many
J gene: TRBJ2-1
D gene: TRBD2
CDR3 protein: CASSRTLAGSSYNEQFF
CDR3 DNA: TGTGCCAGCAGTCGAACCCTAGCGGGAAGCTCCTACAATGAGCAGTTCTTC

V gene: TRBV7-8
clone size: many
J gene: TRBJ1-1
D gene: NA
CDR3 protein: CASSLDSNTEAFF
CDR3 DNA: TGTGCCAGCAGCTTAGACTCGAACACTGAAGCTTTCTTT

V gene: TRBV4-3
clone size: many
J gene: TRBJ2-2
D gene: NA
CDR3 protein: CASSQSGQTRAAGELFF
CDR3 DNA: TGCGCCAGCTCCCAAAGCGGGCAGACACGGGCGGCCGGGGAGCTGTTTTTT

V gene: TRBV7-2
clone size: few
J gene: TRBJ2-1
D gene: TRBD2
CDR3 protein: CASSPPSGRAYNEQFF
CDR3 DNA: TGTGCCAGCAGTCCCCCTAGCGGGAGGGCTTACAATGAGCAGTTCTTC

V gene: TRBV5-1
clone size: many
J gene: TRBJ2-5
D gene: NA
CDR3 protein: CASSFGVETQYF
CDR3 DNA: TGCGCCAGCAGCTTTGGGGTCGAGACCCAGTACTTC

V gene: TRBV7-2
clone size: many
J gene: TRBJ1-1
D gene: NA
CDR3 protein: CASTPRPTNTEAFF
CDR3 DNA: TGTGCCAGCACCCCCCGACCGACGAACACTGAAGCTTTCTTT